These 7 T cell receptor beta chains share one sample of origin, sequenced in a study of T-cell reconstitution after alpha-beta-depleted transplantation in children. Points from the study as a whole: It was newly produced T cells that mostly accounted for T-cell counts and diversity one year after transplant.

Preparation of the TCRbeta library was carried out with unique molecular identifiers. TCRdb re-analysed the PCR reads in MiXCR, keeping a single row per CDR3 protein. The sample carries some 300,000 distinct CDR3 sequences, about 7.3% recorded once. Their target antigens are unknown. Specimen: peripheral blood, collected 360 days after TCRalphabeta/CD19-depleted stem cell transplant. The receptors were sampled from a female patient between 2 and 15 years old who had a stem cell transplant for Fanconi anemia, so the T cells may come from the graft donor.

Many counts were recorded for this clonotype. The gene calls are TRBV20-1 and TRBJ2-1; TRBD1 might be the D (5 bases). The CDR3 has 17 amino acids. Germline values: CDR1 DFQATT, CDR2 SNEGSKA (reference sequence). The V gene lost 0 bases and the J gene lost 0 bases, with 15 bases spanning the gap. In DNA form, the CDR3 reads TGCAGTGCTAGAGATCAGTTCACAGGCAGCTCCTACAATGAGCAGTTCTTC. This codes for CSARDQFTGSSYNEQFF.

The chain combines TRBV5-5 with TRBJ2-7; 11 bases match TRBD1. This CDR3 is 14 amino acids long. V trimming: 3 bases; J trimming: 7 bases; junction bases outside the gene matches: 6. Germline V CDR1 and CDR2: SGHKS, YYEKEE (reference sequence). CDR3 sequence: CASSSGQGAGEQYV. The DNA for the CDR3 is TGTGCCAGCAGCTCCGGACAGGGGGCAGGGGAGCAGTACGTC.

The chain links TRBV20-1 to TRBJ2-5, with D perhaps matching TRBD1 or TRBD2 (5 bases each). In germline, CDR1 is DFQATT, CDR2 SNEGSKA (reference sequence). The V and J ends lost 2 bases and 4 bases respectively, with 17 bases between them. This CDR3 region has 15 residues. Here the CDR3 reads CSARPGQGDLETQYF. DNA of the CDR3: TGCAGTGCTAGACCGGGGCAGGGAGACCTAGAGACCCAGTACTTC.

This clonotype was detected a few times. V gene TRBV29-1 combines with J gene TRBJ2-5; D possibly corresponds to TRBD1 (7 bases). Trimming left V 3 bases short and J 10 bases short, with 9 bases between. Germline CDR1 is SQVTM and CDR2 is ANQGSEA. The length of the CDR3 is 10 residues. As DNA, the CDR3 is TGCAGCGTTGACAGGGGGGACCAGTACTTC. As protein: CSVDRGDQYF.

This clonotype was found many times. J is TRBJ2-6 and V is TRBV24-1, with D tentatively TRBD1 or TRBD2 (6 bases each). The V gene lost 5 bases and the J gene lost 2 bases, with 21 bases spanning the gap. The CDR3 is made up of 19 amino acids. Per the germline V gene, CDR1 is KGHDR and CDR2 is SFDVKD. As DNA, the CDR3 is TGTGCCACCAGTGGCCCGGTAGGGGGGAATAGCGCTGGGGCCAACGTCCTGACTTTC. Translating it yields CATSGPVGGNSAGANVLTF.

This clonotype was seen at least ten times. CDR3 residues: CASNEGRGETQYF. The CDR3 DNA follows: TGTGCCAGCAATGAGGGAAGGGGAGAGACCCAGTACTTC. V usage is TRBV9 and J usage is TRBJ2-5, with D possibly being TRBD1 or TRBD2 (5 bases each). Trimming left V 6 bases short and J 4 bases short, with 13 bases between. This CDR3 region has 13 residues. Germline values: CDR1 SGDLS, CDR2 YYNGEE.

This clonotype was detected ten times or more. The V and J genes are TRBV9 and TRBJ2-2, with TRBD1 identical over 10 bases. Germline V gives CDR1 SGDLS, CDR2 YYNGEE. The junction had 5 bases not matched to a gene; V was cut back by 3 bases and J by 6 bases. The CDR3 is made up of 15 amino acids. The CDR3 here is CASSGQGALAGELFF. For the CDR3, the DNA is TGTGCCAGCAGCGGACAGGGGGCGCTGGCCGGGGAGCTGTTTTTT.